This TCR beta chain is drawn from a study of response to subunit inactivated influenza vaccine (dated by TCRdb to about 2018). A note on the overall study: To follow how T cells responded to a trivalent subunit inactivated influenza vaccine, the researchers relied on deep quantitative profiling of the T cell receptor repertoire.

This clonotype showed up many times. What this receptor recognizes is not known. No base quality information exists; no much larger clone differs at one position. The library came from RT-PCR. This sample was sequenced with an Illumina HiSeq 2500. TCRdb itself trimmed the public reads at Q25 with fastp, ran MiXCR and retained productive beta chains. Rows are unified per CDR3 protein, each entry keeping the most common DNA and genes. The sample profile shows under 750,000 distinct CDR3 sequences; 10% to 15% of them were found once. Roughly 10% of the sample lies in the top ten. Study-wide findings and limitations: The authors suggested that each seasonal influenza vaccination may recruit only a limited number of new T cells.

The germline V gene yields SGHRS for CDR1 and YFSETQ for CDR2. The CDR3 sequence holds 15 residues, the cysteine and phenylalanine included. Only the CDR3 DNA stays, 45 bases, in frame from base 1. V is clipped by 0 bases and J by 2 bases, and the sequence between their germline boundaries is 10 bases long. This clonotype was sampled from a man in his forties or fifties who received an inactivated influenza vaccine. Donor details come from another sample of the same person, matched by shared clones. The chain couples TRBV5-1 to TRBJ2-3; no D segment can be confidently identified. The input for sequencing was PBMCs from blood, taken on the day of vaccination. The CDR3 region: CASSLAGDFTDTQYF. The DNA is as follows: TGCGCCAGCAGCTTGGCCGGCGACTTCACAGATACGCAGTATTTT.